The 27 T cell receptor beta chains below come from one sample, sequenced in a study of beta chain features in type 1 diabetes. The study, taken as a whole, reports: TCRB CDR3s from Type 1 diabetes patients were moderately but significantly shorter in all four CD4+ subsets.

Sequenced material consisted of expressed TCRB transcripts (all of the isolated RNA was reverse transcribed). Repertoires were generated with immunoSEQ multiplex PCR, while TCRdb's copy carries only in-frame clones and drops some. The sample includes under 850,000 clones, about an eighth of them seen just once. These receptors are not linked to any known antigen. Material: naive CD4+ T cells from blood. These receptors originate from a man between 18 and 35 years old with type 1 diabetes.

This clone has a handful of counts. V usage is TRBV7-9 and J usage is TRBJ2-1; no clear D. This CDR3 region has 13 residues. V lost 5 bases, J lost 8 bases, and 13 bases lay in between. Germline assignment: CDR1 SEHNR and CDR2 FQNEAQ (reference sequence). The CDR3 is CASSQKSLHEQFF. The CDR3 DNA is TGTGCCAGCAGCCAAAAAAGTCTTCATGAGCAGTTCTTC.

The rearrangement uses TRBV9 and TRBJ2-7; 9 bases are a match to TRBD1. CDR1 is SGDLS, CDR2 YYNGEE, per germline. With V trimmed by 1 base and J by 7 bases, 6 bases remained unmatched. The CDR3 is made up of 14 amino acids. The CDR3 loop is CASSVRTGDKEQYF. As DNA, the CDR3 is TGTGCCAGCAGCGTACGGACAGGGGATAAAGAGCAGTACTTC.

The sample holds a few counts of this clone. The CDR3 coding sequence is TGTGCCTGGAGGCCCCGTACCCCGTACGAGCAGTACTTC. Protein sequence: CAWRPRTPYEQYF. The chain uses TRBV30 and TRBJ2-7; D unresolved. Germline CDR1 and CDR2: GTSNPN and SVGIG (reference sequence). V gave up 3 bases and J gave up 4 bases, with 13 bases separating them. CDR3 length equals 13 residues.

J is TRBJ1-1 and V is TRBV4-1; D is possibly TRBD1 (5 bases). Trimming stripped 0 bases from V and 0 bases from J, with 14 bases between. This CDR3 is built from 17 residues. CDR1 MGHRA and CDR2 YSYEKL come from the germline V gene. CDR3 sequence (DNA): TGCGCCAGCAGCCAAGACCGGACATTAGTGTTGAACACTGAAGCTTTCTTT. This sequence encodes CASSQDRTLVLNTEAFF.

This clone has a handful of counts. The chain employs TRBV20-1 and TRBJ1-2, with D unresolved. The germline V gene encodes CDR1 DFQATT and CDR2 SNEGSKA (reference sequence). The CDR3 extends over 11 amino acids. Trimming shortened V by 5 bases and J by 8 bases, and 12 bases separated the two germline ends. CDR3 sequence (DNA): TGCAGTGCTTCGACGGACGGGGGCTACACCTTC. It is translated as CSASTDGGYTF.

J is TRBJ1-2 and V is TRBV5-6; D possibly corresponds to TRBD1 (5 bases). This CDR3 spans 16 amino acids. Germline V CDR1 and CDR2: SGHDT, YYEEEE. Trimming removed 4 bases at V and 2 bases at J, with 18 bases between. This CDR3 reads CASSLREQDTNYGYTF. The CDR3 region has the DNA TGTGCCAGCAGCCTCCGAGAACAGGACACAAACTATGGCTACACCTTC.

This chain connects TRBV7-8 to TRBJ1-2; D call uncertain. Germline assignment: CDR1 SGHVS and CDR2 FQNEAQ. The ends were cut back, 5 bases at V and 3 bases at J, with 7 bases in the middle. There are 12 residues in the CDR3. The CDR3, as DNA: TGTGCCAGCAGCCTCGTGGACTATGGCTACACCTTC. Translation gives CASSLVDYGYTF.

Only a few counts were recorded for this clone. The gene calls are TRBV7-9 and TRBJ1-2, with D hard to call. The CDR3 has 14 amino acids. Trimming removed 5 bases from V and 4 bases from J, with 14 bases in between. Germline values: CDR1 SEHNR, CDR2 FQNEAQ (reference sequence). Here the CDR3 DNA reads TGTGCCAGCAGCGTGACATCCGGAGGCTATGGCTACACCTTC. Translated: CASSVTSGGYGYTF.

V is TRBV2 and J is TRBJ2-1, with TRBD1 as a possible D gene (6 bases). The germline CDR1 and CDR2 sequences are SNHLY and FYNNEI. V lost 3 bases and J lost 8, with 17 bases in between. The CDR3 covers 15 residues. The chain's CDR3 is CASSDGQPPPDEQFF. The DNA of the CDR3 is TGTGCCAGCAGTGACGGACAGCCCCCTCCTGATGAGCAGTTCTTC.

This clone has a handful of counts. V usage is TRBV5-6 and J usage is TRBJ1-6; TRBD1 might be the D (5 bases). CDR1 is SGHDT and CDR2 is YYEEEE in the germline V gene. This CDR3 comprises 16 residues. Trimming shortened V by 0 bases and J by 7 bases, and 14 bases separated the two germline ends. In nucleotides, the CDR3 is TGTGCCAGCAGCTTGGCCGGCGGACAACCAAATTCACCCCTCCACTTT. Protein product: CASSLAGGQPNSPLHF. The full variable domain, its missing parts supplied by reference TRBV5-6 and TRBJ1-6, is DAGVTQSPTHLIKTRGQQVTLRCSPKSGHDTVSWYQQALGQGPQFIFQYYEEEERQRGNFPDRFSGHQFPNYSSELNVNALLLGDSALYLCASSLAGGQPNSPLHFGNGTRLTVT.

Turning to this clone: Other DNA sequences of this sample code for an identical CDR3. The rearrangement uses TRBV2 and TRBJ2-3; D remains unclear. CDR1 SNHLY and CDR2 FYNNEI come from the germline V gene. The CDR3 spans 12 residues. V was pared by 4 bases and J by 0 bases, with 2 bases between. The DNA of the CDR3 is TGTGCCAGCAGTGCTAGCACAGATACGCAGTATTTT. This gives the protein CASSASTDTQYF.

V and J are TRBV13 and TRBJ2-3, with D perhaps matching TRBD2 (5 bases). Germline values: CDR1 PRHDT, CDR2 FYEKMQ (reference sequence). V shed 3 bases and J shed 1 base, with 11 bases lying between them. This CDR3 has 15 residues. CDR3 region: CASSFGVLGTDTQYF. The CDR3 DNA sequence: TGTGCCAGCAGCTTTGGGGTACTAGGCACAGATACGCAGTATTTT. The whole variable domain, remainder taken from reference TRBV13 and TRBJ2-3, is AAGVIQSPRHLIKEKRETATLKCYPIPRHDTVYWYQQGPGQDPQFLISFYEKMQSDKGSIPDRFSAQQFSDYHSELNMSSLELGDSALYFCASSFGVLGTDTQYFGPGTRLTVL.

V gene TRBV5-6 combines with J gene TRBJ1-2; D perhaps matches TRBD1 (6 bases). Germline lookup yields CDR1 SGHDT and CDR2 YYEEEE. This CDR3 has 11 residues. Trimming left V 7 bases short and J 6 bases short, with 10 bases between. Here the CDR3 DNA reads TGTGCCAGCTCTGCAGGGGATGGCTACACCTTC. This gives the protein CASSAGDGYTF.

As regards this clone: The sample holds other DNA sequences that translate to the same CDR3. The gene calls are TRBV6-5 and TRBJ1-2; 8 positions match TRBD1. The germline gives CDR1 MNHEY, CDR2 SVGAGI. The CDR3 consists of 13 residues. The ends lost 6 bases at V and 3 bases at J; junction bases unmatched: 3. The CDR3: CASSPQGDYGYTF. Written as DNA, the CDR3 is TGTGCCAGCAGCCCACAGGGGGACTATGGCTACACCTTC.

The chain couples TRBV5-1 to TRBJ2-1; 9 nucleotides agree with TRBD1. The CDR3 loop spans 15 amino acids. The germline CDR1 and CDR2 sequences are SGHRS and YFSETQ. J lost 10 bases, V lost 2 bases, and 10 bases had no gene match. CDR3 protein: CASSFPGQGEEEQFF. The CDR3 coding sequence is TGCGCCAGCAGCTTTCCGGGACAGGGAGAGGAGGAGCAGTTCTTC. Full variable domain (missing parts from reference TRBV5-1 and TRBJ2-1): KAGVTQTPRYLIKTRGQQVTLSCSPISGHRSVSWYQQTPGQGLQFLFEYFSETQRNKGNFPGRFSGRQFSNSRSEMNVSTLELGDSALYLCASSFPGQGEEEQFFGPGTRLTVL.

The chain links TRBV2 to TRBJ1-3; 7 nucleotides agree with TRBD1. V trimming: 6 bases; J trimming: 0 bases; junction bases outside the gene matches: 5. Germline V gives CDR1 SNHLY, CDR2 FYNNEI. This CDR3 is 15 amino acids long. CDR3 residues: CASSRQGPSGNTIYF. DNA for the CDR3: TGTGCCAGCAGCAGACAGGGCCCCTCTGGAAACACCATATATTTT.

This clone was detected a few times. This chain joins TRBV5-4 and TRBJ1-1; D uncertain. Germline CDR1 reads SGHNT; CDR2 reads YYREEE (reference sequence). Trimming left V 0 bases short and J 5 bases short, with 8 bases between. CDR3 length: 13 residues. The CDR3 region has the DNA TGTGCCAGCAGCTTGGCTCCAGAAACTGAAGCTTTCTTT. The encoded protein is CASSLAPETEAFF.

In this sample, this clone turned up a few times. The rearrangement links TRBV6-5 to TRBJ2-4, with D hard to call. CDR1 and CDR2 from the germline V gene are MNHEY and SVGAGI. The CDR3 length is 13 residues. V dropped 6 bases and J dropped 5 bases, with 11 bases sitting between them. The CDR3: CASSLTGQNIQYF. In DNA form, the CDR3 reads TGTGCCAGCAGCCTTACGGGCCAAAACATTCAGTACTTC.

This chain connects TRBV19 to TRBJ2-7; TRBD1 might be the D (6 bases). This CDR3 region has 16 residues. Deletions cut 5 bases from V and 7 bases from J, with 24 bases between. Germline V CDR1 and CDR2: LNHDA, SQIVND (reference sequence). The CDR3, as DNA: TGTGCCAGTAGTCCGGATTCGGGACAAGCCATACCTGAGCAGTACTTC. Translation gives CASSPDSGQAIPEQYF.

Comment on this clone: Different DNA sequences within this sample yield the same CDR3. The chain employs TRBV6-5 and TRBJ2-7, with TRBD1 identical over 9 bases. After removal of 6 bases from V and 4 bases from J, the junction contained 4 bases not matched to a gene. CDR3 length equals 13 residues. Germline CDR1 reads MNHEY; CDR2 reads SVGAGI. Written as DNA, the CDR3 is TGTGCCAGCAGCCGGGACAGGGAATACGAGCAGTACTTC. This codes for CASSRDREYEQYF.

The V call is TRBV11-3, the J call TRBJ2-3; 7 nucleotides line up with TRBD2. With 4 bases clipped from V and 4 bases from J, the junction kept 8 bases outside the gene matches. The CDR3 consists of 15 residues. Germline V gives CDR1 SGHNT, CDR2 YENEEA. The CDR3 reads CASSSKGLVSDTQYF. The CDR3 nucleotides are TGTGCCAGCAGCTCGAAAGGACTAGTTTCAGATACGCAGTATTTT. The variable domain in full, completed from reference TRBV11-3 and TRBJ2-3, reads EAGVVQSPRYKIIEKKQPVAFWCNPISGHNTLYWYLQNLGQGPELLIRYENEEAVDDSQLPKDRFSAERLKGVDSTLKIQPAELGDSAVYLCASSSKGLVSDTQYFGPGTRLTVL.

The chain links TRBV5-1 to TRBJ2-5; TRBD1 matches 9 bases. The V gene end was trimmed by 0 bases and the J gene end by 0 bases; junction bases not matched to a gene: 6. The CDR3 covers 17 residues. Germline V CDR1 and CDR2: SGHRS, YFSETQ. DNA of the CDR3: TGCGCCAGCAGCTTGGCCCCCGGGACAGGGCACCAAGAGACCCAGTACTTC. Its protein product is CASSLAPGTGHQETQYF. Based on the CDR3 plus reference TRBV5-1 and TRBJ2-5, the full variable domain is KAGVTQTPRYLIKTRGQQVTLSCSPISGHRSVSWYQQTPGQGLQFLFEYFSETQRNKGNFPGRFSGRQFSNSRSEMNVSTLELGDSALYLCASSLAPGTGHQETQYFGPGTRLLVL.

This clone was found a few times. For the CDR3, the DNA is TGTGCCAGCAGCTTACCCCCGGTACAGACCCAGTACTTC. Amino acid sequence: CASSLPPVQTQYF. The chain is built from TRBV7-9 and TRBJ2-5; no clear D. From germline, CDR1 is SEHNR and CDR2 FQNEAQ (reference sequence). Deletions cut 2 bases from V and 6 bases from J, with 10 bases between. The CDR3 has 13 residues.

This clone was picked up a small number of times. Other DNA sequences in this specimen translate into the identical CDR3. The chain employs TRBV5-1 and TRBJ1-2, with TRBD1 matching over 9 bases. This CDR3 has 13 amino acids. The junction had 3 bases not matched to a gene; V was cut back by 4 bases and J by 5 bases. Germline CDR1 and CDR2: SGHRS and YFSETQ. CDR3 protein: CASSPGTGYGYTF. As DNA, the CDR3 is TGCGCCAGCAGCCCCGGGACAGGGTATGGCTACACCTTC.

This clone has just a few counts. J is TRBJ2-7 and V is TRBV29-1, with D possibly being TRBD2 (7 bases). CDR1 and CDR2 (germline): SQVTM, ANQGSEA. Between the trimmed V and J ends, which lost 1 base and 6 bases, there was a span of 16 bases. The length of the CDR3 is 14 residues. The CDR3 sequence: CSVEGSEGGREQYF. CDR3 nucleotides: TGCAGCGTTGAAGGGTCAGAGGGGGGGCGCGAGCAGTACTTC.

A remark on this clone: Other DNA sequences in this specimen translate into the identical CDR3. The V call is TRBV30, the J call TRBJ2-7; D unclear. The CDR3 is made up of 11 amino acids. Germline V gene data show CDR1 as GTSNPN and CDR2 as SVGIG (reference sequence). The V end was cut by 2 bases, the J end by 4 bases, with 6 bases between. The CDR3 here is CAWSSSYEQYF. Here the CDR3 DNA reads TGTGCCTGGAGTTCAAGTTACGAGCAGTACTTC.

This chain connects TRBV30 to TRBJ2-5; D gene ambiguous. The CDR3 runs 12 residues. Germline assignment: CDR1 GTSNPN and CDR2 SVGIG (reference sequence). The V gene lost 0 bases and the J gene lost 5 bases, with 7 bases spanning the gap. The DNA for the CDR3 is TGTGCCTGGAGTGTGGCCACGGAGACCCAGTACTTC. It specifies CAWSVATETQYF.